The present T cell receptor (beta chain) was sequenced within a study of blood T cell repertoires in COVID-19. Study background: The study drew acute and convalescent COVID-19 samples from the United States, Italy and Spain. PBMCs, B-cell-depleted T cells, or T cells were the source of the cDNA or gDNA that made up the material.

Germline loops: CDR1 SGDLS, CDR2 YYNGEE. The junction had 8 bases not matched to a gene; V was cut back by 0 bases and J by 6 bases. There are 15 residues in the CDR3. This clone turned up a few times. Per the authors' pipeline: Scientists estimated how many nucleated cells there were by amplifying reference gene primers. Sequenced by immunoSEQ multiplex PCR; TCRdb stores in-frame clones only, minus some. That table gives V, J and clone size, and the DNA gave D and trimming. The sample lists about 230,000 clones; approximately 84% were seen once. Sequencing was carried out using peripheral blood. The receptor was derived from a man between 35 and 55 years old with acute or convalescent COVID-19. The rearrangement links TRBV9 to TRBJ1-1; TRBD1 aligns across 7 bases. CDR3 sequence reads: CASSVADREIAEAFF. The DNA for the CDR3 is TGTGCCAGCAGCGTAGCCGACAGGGAAATTGCTGAAGCTTTCTTT.